The source of this T cell receptor (beta chain) is a study of blood T cell repertoires in COVID-19 (dated by TCRdb to the early 2020s). Background on the whole study: The collaborator samples originated in the United States, Italy and Spain and spanned the acute and convalescent phases of COVID-19. The repertoires were released in a freely available public database intended as a resource for research on the immune response to SARS-CoV-2. Subjects who had been exposed to COVID-19, were actively infected with it, or had recovered from it provided the deeply sampled blood TCRbeta repertoires that made up the dataset. Where available, HLA class I and class II types were obtained from metadata supplied by the sample provider rather than from assay-based typing. The prospective study material was composed of cDNA or gDNA derived from T cells, B-cell-depleted T cells, or PBMCs. The samples were drawn from the first 160 participants of the ongoing ImmuneRACE study and from 950 to 1,500 subjects provided by 6 global collaborators. A de-identified subject ID, COVID-19 status, age in years and sex were almost always included in the sample metadata.

V loses 5 bases of germline sequence and J loses 7 bases, and the interval between the two ends is 11 bases. CDR1 and CDR2, per the germline V gene (reference sequence), are SEHNR and FQNEAQ. The CDR3, cysteine through phenylalanine, is 12 amino acids long. Just the 36-base CDR3 DNA is kept, in frame starting at base 1. Notes on this clone: Its antigen is unknown. Per-base qualities were not stored, and no clone one base away is much larger.

In Seattle, one collaborating source enrolled patients while the infection was active and tracked those patients longitudinally over the course of disease. The collaborating institutions used their own protocols to collect whole blood in K2EDTA tubes. For TCRbeta analysis, collaborators shipped samples as frozen whole blood, isolated PBMCs, or DNA extracted from either of those sample types. The investigation overall reported the following: The quantity of clinical and demographic metadata differed by source and by participant and was supplied without curation.

The immunoSEQ Assay, a bias-controlled multiplex PCR, was used to amplify TCRbeta CDR3 regions from genomic DNA. As for the authors' bioinformatics: Nucleated cell counts per sample were estimated from amplification of reference gene primers within the assay. To quantify the absolute abundance of each unique TCRbeta CDR3 rearrangement, sequence reads were collapsed and filtered. Productive Simpson clonality was computed per sample as the square root of Simpson's diversity index over productive rearrangements. Imported from immuneACCESS, the table was reduced by TCRdb to in-frame sequences with V and J called. These copies leave out some clones; in studies compared against another copy, an unresolved V gene accounts for under half, and the cause of the remainder is not known. D and trimming come from the DNA, and the V and J calls and clone size come from that table. This sample comprises nearly 350,000 clones, about 90% of them detected only once. The ten largest clones add up to around 6% of the sample.

Material: peripheral blood. The sequence links TRBV7-9 to TRBJ1-2; the D gene is possibly TRBD1, with 6 bases matching. This sequence was found in a woman in her 50s with COVID-19, enrolled during active disease. The nucleotide sequence reads as follows: TGTGCCAGCAGCCGTACAGGGATTGGCTACACCTTC. Its amino acids are CASSRTGIGYTF.